The rows below give T cell receptor beta chains drawn from one sample of a study of blood T cell repertoires in COVID-19. Data came from immunoSEQ multiplex PCR; TCRdb stores just in-frame clones and leaves some out. The sample lists roughly 91,000 clones, 82% seen once, with 1.2% in the top ten. Sequenced: peripheral blood. All receptors derive from a woman of 80 years or more with acute or convalescent COVID-19. Each CDR3 is given with its conserved first and last residue. Fields, in order: J gene, D gene, clone size, V gene, CDR3 protein, CDR3 DNA. The D gene is left open where the match is weak. Only some rows state a clone size, as once, few, many or a class for expanded clones.

TRBJ1-4 | - | - | TRBV19 | CASSIAEKLFF | TGTGCCAGTAGTATAGCAGAAAAACTGTTTTTT
TRBJ2-5 | - | - | TRBV5-1 | CASSLGQYQETQYF | TGCGCCAGCAGCTTGGGACAGTACCAAGAGACCCAGTACTTC
TRBJ2-7 | TRBD2 | - | TRBV23-1 | CASSPPRGGRFYEQYF | TGCGCCAGCAGTCCCCCCAGAGGCGGGAGGTTCTACGAGCAGTACTTC
TRBJ1-5 | - | - | TRBV19 | CASSIVPGSNQPQHF | TGTGCCAGTAGTATAGTCCCGGGTAGCAATCAGCCCCAGCATTTT
TRBJ2-2 | TRBD2 | - | TRBV29-1 | CSVEGLAGAPGELFF | TGCAGCGTTGAGGGGCTAGCGGGAGCCCCCGGGGAGCTGTTTTTT
TRBJ1-2 | - | - | TRBV2 | CASSEDTNYGYTF | TGTGCCAGCAGTGAGGACACTAACTATGGCTACACCTTC
TRBJ2-7 | - | - | TRBV5-1 | CASSPDSGGSPYEQYF | TGCGCCAGCAGCCCCGATTCTGGGGGGTCTCCCTACGAGCAGTACTTC
TRBJ2-5 | TRBD2 | - | TRBV6-5 | CASSLAGGSQETQYF | TGTGCCAGCAGCCTAGCGGGAGGTAGCCAAGAGACCCAGTACTTC
TRBJ2-5 | - | - | TRBV19 | CASSSLGVQETQYF | TGTGCCAGTAGTAGTTTAGGGGTCCAAGAGACCCAGTACTTC
TRBJ1-2 | - | - | TRBV14 | CASSQDRGKVTGYTF | TGTGCCAGCAGCCAAGATAGGGGAAAAGTTACGGGCTACACCTTC
TRBJ1-1 | - | few | TRBV20-1 | CSAMGPLEAFF | TGCAGTGCCATGGGGCCCCTTGAAGCTTTCTTT